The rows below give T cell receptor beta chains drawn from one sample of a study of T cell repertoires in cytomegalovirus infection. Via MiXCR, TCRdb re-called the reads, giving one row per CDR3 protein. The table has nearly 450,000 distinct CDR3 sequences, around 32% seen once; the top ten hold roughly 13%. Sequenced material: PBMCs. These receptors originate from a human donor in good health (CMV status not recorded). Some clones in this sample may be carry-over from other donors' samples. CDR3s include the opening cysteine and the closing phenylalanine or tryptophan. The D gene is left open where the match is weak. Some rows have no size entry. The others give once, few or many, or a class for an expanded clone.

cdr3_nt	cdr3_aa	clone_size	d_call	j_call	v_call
TGTGCCAGCAGCCCATCGGGAGTTGAAGCTTTATTT	CASSPSGVEALF	NA	NA	TRBJ1-1	TRBV7-8
TGTGCCAGCAGCGCCACTAGCGGGGGGGCCAGGAGTCACGAGCAGTACTTC	CASSATSGGARSHEQYF	few	TRBD2	TRBJ2-7	TRBV7-8
TGTGCCAGTACCCCGCAGGGCAATCAGCCCCAGCATTTT	CASTPQGNQPQHF	NA	NA	TRBJ1-5	TRBV19
TGCGCCAGCAGCCACGGCGAACAGACACAAGAGACCCAGTACTTC	CASSHGEQTQETQYF	few	NA	TRBJ2-5	TRBV4-3
TGTGCCACCAGTGATCGGCTCTCCTACAATGAGCAGTTCTTC	CATSDRLSYNEQFF	NA	NA	TRBJ2-1	TRBV24-1
TGTGCCAGTAGTGCCCCACCGGCCATGTACAATGAGCAGTTCTTC	CASSAPPAMYNEQFF	NA	NA	TRBJ2-1	TRBV19
TGTGCCAGCAGTTTAGGACAGAAGGCGAACTATGGCTACACCTTC	CASSLGQKANYGYTF	NA	NA	TRBJ1-2	TRBV28
TGTGCCAGCAGTCCGCTTTTGGCTAGCAATCAGCCCCAGCATTTT	CASSPLLASNQPQHF	many	NA	TRBJ1-5	TRBV12-3/TRBV12-4
TGCGCCAGCAGCTTCCGGACAGGGACCGCCTACACTGAGCAGTTATTC	CASSFRTGTAYTEQLF	NA	TRBD1	TRBJ2-1	TRBV5-1
TGTGCCAGCAGTTACTCGGGACTCGATGGGGGAGAGTTCTTC	CASSYSGLDGGEFF	few	NA	TRBJ2-1	TRBV6-5
TGTGCCAGCAGTCCCGGGACTTCCACAGATACGCAGTATTTT	CASSPGTSTDTQYF	few	NA	TRBJ2-3	TRBV6-1
TGCGCCAGCAGCTCCGGGACTAGCGGCCTCAATGAGCAGTTCTTC	CASSSGTSGLNEQFF	NA	TRBD2	TRBJ2-1	TRBV5-1
TGTGCCAGCAGCTTAGTGAGGGGGCAGGATGAGCAGTTCTTC	CASSLVRGQDEQFF	few	TRBD1	TRBJ2-1	TRBV7-9
TGTGCCAGCAGCCCGGGACTATACAATGAGCAGTTCTTC	CASSPGLYNEQFF	NA	TRBD2	TRBJ2-1	TRBV6-2/TRBV6-3
TGTGCCAGCAGCTCTACAGAGACTGGCTACACCTTC	CASSSTETGYTF	NA	NA	TRBJ1-2	TRBV7-9
TGTGCCAGCAGCCAACCGGACAGGATTACCTACGAGCAGTACTTC	CASSQPDRITYEQYF	NA	TRBD1	TRBJ2-7	TRBV5-4
TGTGCCAGCTCACTACTCTCGGGACAGGGGGCTGCTGGGGCCAACGTCCTGACTTTC	CASSLLSGQGAAGANVLTF	once	TRBD1	TRBJ2-6	TRBV18
TGTGCCAGCAGGTACACACAAAACCTCCACTTT	CASRYTQNLHF	NA	NA	TRBJ1-6	TRBV6-6
TGTGCCACCAGACGCTTTGGAGGCACCGGGGAGCTGTTTTTT	CATRRFGGTGELFF	NA	NA	TRBJ2-2	TRBV15
TGTGCCAGCAGGCGCAGAGGCGGGGGGCCGTTCGCGAACACCGGGGAGCTGTTTTTT	CASRRRGGGPFANTGELFF	many	TRBD2	TRBJ2-2	TRBV7-2
NA	CISVPELGTTPENTGELFF	few	NA	TRBJ2-2	TRBV7-5
TGTGCCAGCATTCCGGGGGGGGCTGAAGCTTTCTTT	CASIPGGAEAFF	NA	NA	TRBJ1-1	TRBV6-1
TGCGCCAGCAGCGTCGGACATGGCAATCAGCCCCAGCATTTT	CASSVGHGNQPQHF	NA	NA	TRBJ1-5	TRBV5-1
TGTGCCACCAGCAGAGATCACACGAACACTGAAGCTTTCTTT	CATSRDHTNTEAFF	NA	NA	TRBJ1-1	TRBV15
TGTGCCAGCAGCTTAGCGGGGGGGACTAGCCGGTATGAGCAGTTCTTC	CASSLAGGTSRYEQFF	many	TRBD2	TRBJ2-1	TRBV7-9
TGTGCCAGCAGCGAATTAGGTGGACTGAACACTGAAGCTTTCTTT	CASSELGGLNTEAFF	NA	NA	TRBJ1-1	TRBV27
TGTGCCAGTAGTACGAGGCGGACTGCGCCTCCCTACGAGCAGTACTTC	CASSTRRTAPPYEQYF	few	NA	TRBJ2-7	TRBV19
TGTGCCAGCAGGCGGGACGGATACACGTACGAGCAGTACTTC	CASRRDGYTYEQYF	few	NA	TRBJ2-7	TRBV27
TGCAGTGCTTGGATCTTGGGGGACTCCTACAATGAGCAGTTCTTC	CSAWILGDSYNEQFF	NA	NA	TRBJ2-1	TRBV20-1
TGTGCCAGCAGCTTAGCGACTCAGGGTAGCGATGAGCAGTTCTTC	CASSLATQGSDEQFF	NA	NA	TRBJ2-1	TRBV7-2
TGTGCCAGCTCACGGGGACAGGGACTACTATCAACTAATGAAAAACTGTTTTTT	CASSRGQGLLSTNEKLFF	NA	TRBD1	TRBJ1-4	TRBV18
TGCGCCAGCAGCTTAGGGATGTATCAGCCCCAGCATTTT	CASSLGMYQPQHF	NA	NA	TRBJ1-5	TRBV7-2
TGTGCCAGCAGGCCGGGACTCCAAGAGACCCAGTACTTC	CASRPGLQETQYF	many	NA	TRBJ2-5	TRBV7-6
TGTGCCAGCAGCCGGATAGCGGGGGGGCAGGAGACCCAGTACTTC	CASSRIAGGQETQYF	many	TRBD2	TRBJ2-5	TRBV7-2
TGTGCCAGCAGCCCCGACAGGCCGACTGAAGCTTTCTTT	CASSPDRPTEAFF	few	NA	TRBJ1-1	TRBV6-6
TGTGCCAGCAGCCCACGTGATGGCTACACCTTC	CASSPRDGYTF	once	NA	TRBJ1-2	TRBV11-2
TGTGCCAGCAGCCAAGGAACGGGGCTCTACAATGAGCAGTTCTTC	CASSQGTGLYNEQFF	many	NA	TRBJ2-1	TRBV7-6